The rows below give T cell receptor beta chains drawn from one sample of a study of blood T cell repertoires in COVID-19. TCRdb's copy holds only in-frame clones and misses some; the assay was immunoSEQ multiplex PCR. The table lists about 340,000 clones, roughly nine tenths of them singletons. Material: PBMCs or T cells enriched from blood (not recorded which). These receptor sequences come from a young woman who had recovered from COVID-19. Both conserved end residues are part of each CDR3. A D gene is named only where the DNA matches it firmly. Where a row states a size, it is once, few, many or the class of an expanded clone; other rows omit it.

v_gene	len	d_gene	abundance	j_gene	CDR3aa	CDR3nt
TRBV27	16	TRBD2	NA	TRBJ2-1	CASLVEAGGPDNEQFF	TGTGCCAGCCTGGTAGAGGCGGGAGGGCCCGACAATGAGCAGTTCTTC
TRBV29-1	14	NA	NA	TRBJ1-3	CSVRVTGSGNTIYF	TGCAGCGTCCGAGTGACAGGCTCTGGAAACACCATATATTTT
TRBV7-2	14	TRBD2	NA	TRBJ2-1	CASSSPGLANEQFF	TGTGCCAGCAGCTCCCCGGGACTAGCCAATGAGCAGTTCTTC
TRBV27	13	NA	once	TRBJ1-2	CASSLSGSNGYTF	TGTGCCAGCAGTTTATCGGGCAGTAATGGCTACACCTTC
TRBV2	14	NA	once	TRBJ1-1	CASSTRTGNTEAFF	TGTGCCAGCAGTACCCGAACGGGGAACACTGAAGCTTTCTTT
TRBV5-1	17	TRBD2	NA	TRBJ2-3	CASSLRSSGGSTDTQYF	TGCGCCAGCAGCTTGCGGTCCAGCGGGGGAAGCACAGATACGCAGTATTTT
TRBV27	15	NA	NA	TRBJ2-1	CASSFIAGANNEQFF	TGTGCCAGCAGTTTCATCGCGGGGGCTAACAATGAGCAGTTCTTC
TRBV7-2	16	TRBD2	NA	TRBJ2-3	CASSHSLAGARGTQYF	TGTGCCAGCAGCCATTCTCTAGCGGGGGCTCGAGGTACGCAGTATTTT
TRBV2	13	TRBD1	NA	TRBJ1-1	CASRGTGQTEAFF	TGTGCCAGCCGGGGGACAGGGCAAACTGAAGCTTTCTTT
TRBV28	15	NA	NA	TRBJ1-2	CASSFPAGREWGYTF	TGTGCCAGCAGTTTTCCCGCCGGCCGGGAATGGGGCTACACCTTC
TRBV2	15	NA	NA	TRBJ1-4	CASSEQGSTNEKLFF	TGTGCCAGCAGTGAGCAGGGGTCAACTAATGAAAAACTGTTTTTT
TRBV28	13	NA	NA	TRBJ2-7	CASSSGQSYEQYF	TGTGCCAGCAGCTCTGGACAGTCCTACGAGCAGTACTTC
TRBV28	10	NA	once	TRBJ2-5	CASKQETQYF	TGTGCCAGCAAACAGGAGACCCAGTACTTC
TRBV25-1	16	TRBD1	NA	TRBJ2-2	CASSDPGQGRAGELFF	TGTGCCAGCAGTGACCCCGGACAGGGAAGGGCCGGGGAGCTGTTTTTT
TRBV28	15	TRBD1	once	TRBJ2-3	CASTGPTGMTDTQYF	TGTGCCAGCACAGGCCCGACAGGGATGACAGATACGCAGTATTTT
TRBV7-6	12	NA	once	TRBJ2-1	CASGSDGNEQFF	TGTGCCAGCGGGAGCGACGGCAATGAGCAGTTCTTC
TRBV4-2	16	NA	NA	TRBJ1-1	CASSQHYGQPNTEAFF	TGTGCCAGCAGCCAGCACTATGGACAGCCGAACACTGAAGCTTTCTTT
TRBV28	16	TRBD2	NA	TRBJ2-1	CASCLPWTSGGDEQFF	TGTGCCAGCTGCCTCCCCTGGACTAGCGGGGGCGATGAGCAGTTCTTC
TRBV7-8	17	TRBD1	once	TRBJ1-1	CASSLVDRVRSNTEAFF	TGTGCCAGCAGCTTAGTGGACAGGGTCCGGTCGAACACTGAAGCTTTCTTT
TRBV7-2	15	TRBD2	NA	TRBJ2-1	CASRAGGPSYNEQFF	TGTGCCAGCAGGGCGGGGGGCCCCTCCTACAATGAGCAGTTCTTC
TRBV12-3/TRBV12-4	13	NA	NA	TRBJ1-4	CASSWGLSEKLFF	TGTGCCAGCAGTTGGGGCCTCAGTGAAAAACTGTTTTTT
TRBV7-9	16	TRBD1	NA	TRBJ1-4	CASSAGQGVGNEKLFF	TGTGCCAGCAGCGCAGGACAGGGGGTGGGGAATGAAAAACTGTTTTTT
TRBV6-2/TRBV6-3	14	NA	NA	TRBJ1-1	CASSYRGMNTEAFF	TGTGCCAGCAGTTACCGGGGTATGAACACTGAAGCTTTCTTT
TRBV19	16	TRBD1	NA	TRBJ1-5	CASSTNRGRDNQPQHF	TGTGCCAGTAGTACTAACAGGGGCCGCGACAATCAGCCCCAGCATTTT
TRBV7-3	13	NA	NA	TRBJ2-2	CASPAPLAGELFF	TGTGCCAGCCCCGCCCCGTTAGCCGGGGAGCTGTTTTTT
TRBV3-1/TRBV3-2	17	TRBD2	NA	TRBJ2-7	CASSQEGLAGGSYEQYF	TGTGCCAGCAGCCAAGAGGGCCTAGCGGGGGGATCCTACGAGCAGTACTTC
TRBV10-3	12	TRBD2	NA	TRBJ2-7	CAISLAGVGQYF	TGTGCCATCAGTCTAGCGGGGGTAGGGCAGTACTTC
TRBV7-9	14	NA	NA	TRBJ2-1	CASSLTTRTDEQFF	TGTGCCAGCAGCCTTACCACTAGGACGGATGAGCAGTTCTTC
TRBV6-5	15	NA	NA	TRBJ1-1	CASRRRDTINTEAFF	TGTGCCAGCAGGCGACGGGATACCATAAACACTGAAGCTTTCTTT
TRBV11-2	14	TRBD1	NA	TRBJ2-7	CASSWGQGAYEQYF	TGTGCCAGCAGCTGGGGACAGGGGGCTTACGAGCAGTACTTC
TRBV3-1/TRBV3-2	16	NA	NA	TRBJ2-7	CASSQDLGLTSYEQYF	TGTGCCAGCAGCCAAGATCTGGGCCTCACCTCCTACGAGCAGTACTTC
TRBV21-1	13	NA	NA	TRBJ2-1	CARIAGETNEQFF	TGTGCCAGAATAGCGGGGGAGACAAATGAGCAGTTCTTC
TRBV5-1	12	NA	NA	TRBJ2-3	CASSDNSDTQYF	TGCGCCAGCAGCGATAACTCCGATACGCAGTATTTT
TRBV4-3	14	NA	NA	TRBJ1-2	CASSQDWSNYGYTF	TGCGCCAGCAGCCAAGATTGGAGTAACTATGGCTACACCTTC
TRBV7-3	15	TRBD2	NA	TRBJ2-2	CASSRGLLNTGELFF	TGTGCCAGCAGCCGGGGACTACTAAACACCGGGGAGCTGTTTTTT
TRBV5-1	15	NA	NA	TRBJ1-2	CASSLDPTGNYGYTF	TGCGCCAGCAGCTTGGACCCCACAGGGAACTATGGCTACACCTTC
TRBV6-2/TRBV6-3	14	NA	NA	TRBJ2-5	CASSYSGRGETQYF	TGTGCCAGCAGTTACTCTGGCAGGGGAGAGACCCAGTACTTC
TRBV3-1/TRBV3-2	14	NA	NA	TRBJ1-3	CASERRGTPNTIYF	TGTGCCAGCGAAAGGAGAGGGACTCCGAACACCATATATTTT
TRBV28	14	TRBD2	NA	TRBJ2-7	CASTPWGGVYEQYF	TGTGCCAGCACCCCGTGGGGGGGAGTCTACGAGCAGTACTTC
TRBV28	12	NA	NA	TRBJ1-1	CASSTTGIEAFF	TGTGCCAGCAGCACGACAGGAATTGAAGCTTTCTTT
TRBV6-1	15	TRBD1	NA	TRBJ1-2	CASSEAGQVYYGYTF	TGTGCCAGCAGTGAAGCCGGACAGGTTTACTATGGCTACACCTTC
TRBV7-9	15	TRBD1	NA	TRBJ2-3	CASSQTGSGSDTQYF	TGTGCCAGCAGCCAGACAGGGAGCGGTTCAGATACGCAGTATTTT
TRBV7-3	13	NA	once	TRBJ1-6	CASSLSSGSPLHF	TGTGCCAGCAGCTTAAGTTCGGGTTCACCCCTCCACTTT
TRBV3-1/TRBV3-2	13	NA	NA	TRBJ2-2	CASSQVNTGELFF	TGTGCCAGCAGCCAAGTAAACACCGGGGAGCTGTTTTTT
TRBV28	14	NA	NA	TRBJ1-2	CASSSGHPGSSYTF	TGTGCCAGCAGTTCGGGACACCCTGGGAGTAGCTACACCTTC
TRBV9	15	NA	NA	TRBJ2-2	CASSVGGGNTGELFF	TGTGCCAGCAGCGTAGGCGGGGGCAACACCGGGGAGCTGTTTTTT
TRBV15	16	NA	NA	TRBJ1-2	CATSKGVTNSGYGYTF	TGTGCCACCAGCAAAGGGGTGACCAACTCTGGCTATGGCTACACCTTC
TRBV21-1	18	NA	NA	TRBJ1-5	CASSKGTGRHLGNQPQHF	TGTGCCAGCAGCAAAGGGACAGGGAGACACCTAGGCAATCAGCCCCAGCATTTT
TRBV6-2/TRBV6-3	16	TRBD1	NA	TRBJ1-5	CASSFGQGVSNQPQHF	TGTGCCAGCAGTTTCGGGCAGGGGGTGAGCAATCAGCCCCAGCATTTT
TRBV7-2	14	NA	NA	TRBJ2-5	CASNTPAGQETQYF	TGTGCCAGCAACACCCCAGCGGGTCAAGAGACCCAGTACTTC